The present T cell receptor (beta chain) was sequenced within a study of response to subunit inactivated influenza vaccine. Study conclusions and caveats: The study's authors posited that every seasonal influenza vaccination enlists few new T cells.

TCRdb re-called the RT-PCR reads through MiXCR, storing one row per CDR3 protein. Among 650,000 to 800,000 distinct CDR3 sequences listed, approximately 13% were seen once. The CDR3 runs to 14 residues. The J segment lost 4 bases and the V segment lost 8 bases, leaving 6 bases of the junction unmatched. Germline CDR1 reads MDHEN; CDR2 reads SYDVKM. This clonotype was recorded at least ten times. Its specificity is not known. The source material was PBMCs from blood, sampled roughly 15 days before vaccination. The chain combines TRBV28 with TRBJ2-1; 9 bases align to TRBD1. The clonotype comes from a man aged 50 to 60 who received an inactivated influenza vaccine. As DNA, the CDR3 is TGTGCCAGCCGAGGACAGGGGAGTTACAATGAGCAGTTCTTC. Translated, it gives CASRGQGSYNEQFF.